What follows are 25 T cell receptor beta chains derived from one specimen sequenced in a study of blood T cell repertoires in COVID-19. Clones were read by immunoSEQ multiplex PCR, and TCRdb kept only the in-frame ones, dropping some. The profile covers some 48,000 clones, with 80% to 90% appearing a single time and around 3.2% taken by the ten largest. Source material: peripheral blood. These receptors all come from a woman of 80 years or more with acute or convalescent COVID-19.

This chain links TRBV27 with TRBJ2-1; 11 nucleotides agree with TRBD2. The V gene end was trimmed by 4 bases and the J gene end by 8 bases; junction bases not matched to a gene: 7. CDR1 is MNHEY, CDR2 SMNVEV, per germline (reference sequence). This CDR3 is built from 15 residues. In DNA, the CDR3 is TGTGCCAGCAGTTCGCATAGCGGGGGGGCCTATGAGCAGTTCTTC. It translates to CASSSHSGGAYEQFF.

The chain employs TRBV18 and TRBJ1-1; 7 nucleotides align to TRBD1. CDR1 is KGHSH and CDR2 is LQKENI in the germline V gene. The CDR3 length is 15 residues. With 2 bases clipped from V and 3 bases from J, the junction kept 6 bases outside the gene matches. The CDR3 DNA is TGTGCCAGCTCACCAGGCGACAGGGTGGACACTGAAGCTTTCTTT. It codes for CASSPGDRVDTEAFF.

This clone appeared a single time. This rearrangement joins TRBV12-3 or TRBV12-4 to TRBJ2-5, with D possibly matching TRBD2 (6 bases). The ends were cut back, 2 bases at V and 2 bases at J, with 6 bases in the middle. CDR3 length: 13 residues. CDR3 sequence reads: CASSLRGQETQYF. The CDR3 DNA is TGTGCCAGCAGTTTACGGGGGCAAGAGACCCAGTACTTC.

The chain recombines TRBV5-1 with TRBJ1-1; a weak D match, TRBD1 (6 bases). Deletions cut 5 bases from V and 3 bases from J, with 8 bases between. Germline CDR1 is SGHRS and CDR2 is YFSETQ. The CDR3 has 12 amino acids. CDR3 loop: CASRDSYTEAFF. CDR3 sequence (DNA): TGCGCCAGCAGGGACAGTTACACTGAAGCTTTCTTT. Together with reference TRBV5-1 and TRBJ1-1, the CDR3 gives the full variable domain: KAGVTQTPRYLIKTRGQQVTLSCSPISGHRSVSWYQQTPGQGLQFLFEYFSETQRNKGNFPGRFSGRQFSNSRSEMNVSTLELGDSALYLCASRDSYTEAFFGQGTRLTVV.

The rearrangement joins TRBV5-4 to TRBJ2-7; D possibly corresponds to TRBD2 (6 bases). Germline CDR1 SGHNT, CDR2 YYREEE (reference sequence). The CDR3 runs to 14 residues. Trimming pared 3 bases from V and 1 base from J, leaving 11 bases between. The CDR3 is CASSWRGKSYEQYF. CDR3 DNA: TGTGCCAGCAGCTGGAGGGGCAAGTCCTACGAGCAGTACTTC. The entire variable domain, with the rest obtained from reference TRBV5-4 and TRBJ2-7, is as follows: ETGVTQSPTHLIKTRGQQVTLRCSSQSGHNTVSWYQQALGQGPQFIFQYYREEENGRGNFPPRFSGLQFPNYSSELNVNALELDDSALYLCASSWRGKSYEQYFGPGTRLTVT.

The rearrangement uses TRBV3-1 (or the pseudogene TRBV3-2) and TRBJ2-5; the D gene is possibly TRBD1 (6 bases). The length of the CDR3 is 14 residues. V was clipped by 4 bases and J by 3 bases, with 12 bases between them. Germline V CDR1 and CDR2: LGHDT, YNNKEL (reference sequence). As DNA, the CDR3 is TGTGCCAGCAGCCGGGGTAACAGGGAAGAGACCCAGTACTTC. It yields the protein CASSRGNREETQYF.

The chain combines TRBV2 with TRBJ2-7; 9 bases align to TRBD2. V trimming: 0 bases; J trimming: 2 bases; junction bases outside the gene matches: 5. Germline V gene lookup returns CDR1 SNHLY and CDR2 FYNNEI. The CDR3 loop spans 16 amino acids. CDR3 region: CASSEALSSGAYEQYF. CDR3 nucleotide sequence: TGTGCCAGCAGTGAAGCGCTATCTAGCGGGGCCTACGAGCAGTACTTC. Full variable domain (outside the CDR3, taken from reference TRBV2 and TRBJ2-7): EPEVTQTPSHQVTQMGQEVILRCVPISNHLYFYWYRQILGQKVEFLVSFYNNEISEKSEIFDDQFSVERPDGSNFTLKIRSTKLEDSAMYFCASSEALSSGAYEQYFGPGTRLTVT.

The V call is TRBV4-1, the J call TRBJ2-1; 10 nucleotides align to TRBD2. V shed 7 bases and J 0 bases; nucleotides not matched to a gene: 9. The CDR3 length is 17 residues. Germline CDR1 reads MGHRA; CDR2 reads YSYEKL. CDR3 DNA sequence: TGCGCCAGCAACCCGGGACTAGCGTACACCTCCTACAATGAGCAGTTCTTC. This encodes CASNPGLAYTSYNEQFF.

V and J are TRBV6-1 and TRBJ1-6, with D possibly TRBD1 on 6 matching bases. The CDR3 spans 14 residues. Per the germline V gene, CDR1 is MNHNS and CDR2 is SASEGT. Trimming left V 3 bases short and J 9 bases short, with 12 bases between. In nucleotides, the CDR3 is TGTGCCAGCAGTGATTACAGGGCGAGTTCACCCCTCCACTTT. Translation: CASSDYRASSPLHF.

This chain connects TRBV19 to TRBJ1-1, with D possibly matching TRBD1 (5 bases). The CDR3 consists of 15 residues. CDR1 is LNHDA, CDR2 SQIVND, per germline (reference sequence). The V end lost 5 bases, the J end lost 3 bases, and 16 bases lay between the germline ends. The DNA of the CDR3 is TGTGCCAGTAGTCCTGGGGGGGTTGGGTACACTGAAGCTTTCTTT. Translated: CASSPGGVGYTEAFF.

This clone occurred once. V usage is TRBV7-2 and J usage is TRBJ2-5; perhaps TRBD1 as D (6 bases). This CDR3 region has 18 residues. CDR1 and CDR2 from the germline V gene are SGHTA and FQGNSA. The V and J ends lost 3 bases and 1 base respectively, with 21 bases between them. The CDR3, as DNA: TGTGCCAGCAGCTTCTTCCCGGGACAATCCATAACCCAAGAGACCCAGTACTTC. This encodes CASSFFPGQSITQETQYF.

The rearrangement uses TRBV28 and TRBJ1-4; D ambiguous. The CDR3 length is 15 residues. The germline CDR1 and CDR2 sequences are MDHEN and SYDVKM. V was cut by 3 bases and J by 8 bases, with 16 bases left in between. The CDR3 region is CASSFVRPYGEKLFF. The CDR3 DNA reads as TGTGCCAGCAGTTTCGTCAGGCCCTATGGGGAAAAACTGTTTTTT.

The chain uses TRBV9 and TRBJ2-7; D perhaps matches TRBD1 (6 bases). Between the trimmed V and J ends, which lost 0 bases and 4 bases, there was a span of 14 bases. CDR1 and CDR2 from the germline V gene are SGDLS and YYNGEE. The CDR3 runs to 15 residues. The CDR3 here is CASSVDYTGRYEQYF. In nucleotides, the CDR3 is TGTGCCAGCAGCGTAGACTATACAGGGCGGTACGAGCAGTACTTC.

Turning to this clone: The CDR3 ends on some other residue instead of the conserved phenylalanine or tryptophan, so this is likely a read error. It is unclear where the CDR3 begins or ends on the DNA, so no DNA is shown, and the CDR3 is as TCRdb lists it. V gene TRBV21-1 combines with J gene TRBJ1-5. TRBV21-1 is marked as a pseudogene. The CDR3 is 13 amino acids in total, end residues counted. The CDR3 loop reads CASSDLLPGLFPL.

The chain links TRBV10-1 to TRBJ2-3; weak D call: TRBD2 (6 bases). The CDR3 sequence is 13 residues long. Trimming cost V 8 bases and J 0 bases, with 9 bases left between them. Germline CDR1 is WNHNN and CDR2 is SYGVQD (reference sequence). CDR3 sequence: CASGTASTDTQYF. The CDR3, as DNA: TGCGCCAGCGGGACTGCTAGCACAGATACGCAGTATTTT.

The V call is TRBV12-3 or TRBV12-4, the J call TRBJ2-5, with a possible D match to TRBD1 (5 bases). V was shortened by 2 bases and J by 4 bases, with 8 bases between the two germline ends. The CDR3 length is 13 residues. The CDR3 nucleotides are TGTGCCAGCAGTTTACAGGGTGGAGAGACCCAGTACTTC. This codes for CASSLQGGETQYF.

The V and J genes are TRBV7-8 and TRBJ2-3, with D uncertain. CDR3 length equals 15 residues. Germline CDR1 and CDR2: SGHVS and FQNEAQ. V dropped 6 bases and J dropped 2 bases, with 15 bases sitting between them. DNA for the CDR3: TGTGCCAGCAGATCTGAAAGCTTCTACACAGATACGCAGTATTTT. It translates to CASRSESFYTDTQYF.

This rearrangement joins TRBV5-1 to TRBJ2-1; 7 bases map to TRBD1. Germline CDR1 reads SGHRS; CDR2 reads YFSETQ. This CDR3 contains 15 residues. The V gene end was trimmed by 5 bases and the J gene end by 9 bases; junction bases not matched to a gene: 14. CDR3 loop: CASRLWDVGDSEQFF. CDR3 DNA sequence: TGCGCCAGCAGACTGTGGGACGTGGGGGACAGTGAGCAGTTCTTC.

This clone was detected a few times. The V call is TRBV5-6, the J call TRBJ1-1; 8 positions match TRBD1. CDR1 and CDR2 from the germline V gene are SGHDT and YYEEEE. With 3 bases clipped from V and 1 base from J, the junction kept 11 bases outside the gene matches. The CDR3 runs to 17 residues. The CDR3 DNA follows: TGTGCCAGCAGCTCCATCCTGGGGACAGGAGAGAACACTGAAGCTTTCTTT. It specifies CASSSILGTGENTEAFF. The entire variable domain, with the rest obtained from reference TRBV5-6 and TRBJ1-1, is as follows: DAGVTQSPTHLIKTRGQQVTLRCSPKSGHDTVSWYQQALGQGPQFIFQYYEEEERQRGNFPDRFSGHQFPNYSSELNVNALLLGDSALYLCASSSILGTGENTEAFFGQGTRLTVV.

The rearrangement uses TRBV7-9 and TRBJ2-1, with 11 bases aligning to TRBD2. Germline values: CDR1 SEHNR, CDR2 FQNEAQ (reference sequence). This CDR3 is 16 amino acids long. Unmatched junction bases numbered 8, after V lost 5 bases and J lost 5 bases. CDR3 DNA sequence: TGTGCCAGCAGCCCTAGCGGGGGGACAGATCACAATGAGCAGTTCTTC. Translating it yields CASSPSGGTDHNEQFF.

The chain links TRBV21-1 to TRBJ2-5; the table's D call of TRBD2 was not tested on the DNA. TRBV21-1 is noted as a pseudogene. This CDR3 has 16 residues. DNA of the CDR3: TGTGCCAGCAGCACCTCTAGCGGGGGGGGTTTGGAGACCCAGTACTTC. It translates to CASSTSSGGGLETQYF.

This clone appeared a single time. The CDR3 is CASSPRGAHSGNTIYF. The CDR3 DNA sequence: TGTGCCAGCAGTCCCCGGGGGGCCCACTCTGGAAACACCATATATTTT. The V and J genes are TRBV6-6 and TRBJ1-3; TRBD1 might be the D (6 bases). CDR1 MNHNY and CDR2 SVGAGI come from the germline V gene (reference sequence). Trimming removed 5 bases from V and 0 bases from J, with 14 bases in between. The CDR3 runs to 16 residues.

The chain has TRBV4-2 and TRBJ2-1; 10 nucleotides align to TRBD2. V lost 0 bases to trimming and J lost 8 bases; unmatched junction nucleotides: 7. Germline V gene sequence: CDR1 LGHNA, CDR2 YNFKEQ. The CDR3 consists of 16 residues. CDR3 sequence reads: CASSQDPSGGADEQFF. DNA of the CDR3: TGTGCCAGCAGCCAAGATCCCAGCGGGGGGGCCGATGAGCAGTTCTTC.

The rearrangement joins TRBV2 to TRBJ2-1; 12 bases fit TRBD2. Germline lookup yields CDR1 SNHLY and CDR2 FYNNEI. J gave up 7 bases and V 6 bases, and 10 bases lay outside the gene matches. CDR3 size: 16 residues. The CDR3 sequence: CASRPSSSGGVNEQFF. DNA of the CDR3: TGTGCCAGCAGACCGTCCTCTAGCGGGGGGGTGAATGAGCAGTTCTTC. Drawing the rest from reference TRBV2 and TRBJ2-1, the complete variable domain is EPEVTQTPSHQVTQMGQEVILRCVPISNHLYFYWYRQILGQKVEFLVSFYNNEISEKSEIFDDQFSVERPDGSNFTLKIRSTKLEDSAMYFCASRPSSSGGVNEQFFGPGTRLTVL.

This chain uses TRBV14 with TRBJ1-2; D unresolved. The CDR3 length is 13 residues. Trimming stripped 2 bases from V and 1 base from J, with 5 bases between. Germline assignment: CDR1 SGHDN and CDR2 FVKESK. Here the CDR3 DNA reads TGTGCCAGCAGCCAAAGCCTTAACTATGGCTACACCTTC. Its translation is CASSQSLNYGYTF.